This T cell receptor beta chain was documented in a study of CD8 T cells in ankylosing spondylitis. This clonotype has ten or more counts. The antigen remains unidentified. TCRdb ran MiXCR on the 5' RACE reads and lists one entry per CDR3 protein. Of more than 100,000 distinct CDR3 sequences in the sample, roughly an eighth are singletons; the top ten hold approximately 4%. Study observations and caveats: Seemingly characteristic of ankylosing spondylitis blood was a TCR beta motif consisting of roughly 8 highly homologous variants.

Trimming stripped 4 bases from V and 5 bases from J, with 17 bases between. The CDR3 totals 15 residues. Germline V gene sequence: CDR1 MDHEN, CDR2 SYDVKM. Sequencing input: blood, either unsorted or a sorted T cell fraction (not recorded which). The source is a female donor with ankylosing spondylitis or in good health (not recorded which). The chain couples TRBV28 to TRBJ2-5; a possible D gene is TRBD1 (6 bases). Written as DNA, the CDR3 is TGTGCCAGCAGTTCGACAGGATTGATAGGGGAGACCCAGTACTTC. Amino acid sequence: CASSSTGLIGETQYF.